The clone carrying this TCR beta chain was seen a handful of times. Per the original methods: Researchers report that nucleated cell counts were estimated from reference gene primer amplification. This table comes from immunoSEQ multiplex PCR, and its TCRdb copy is limited to in-frame clones, with some not included. For V, J and clone size, that table is used; D and trimming come from the DNA. Of about 210,000 clones listed, around four fifths are singletons. This record belongs to a study of blood T cell repertoires in COVID-19. Study-wide context: Italy, Spain and the United States were the sources of the convalescent and acute COVID-19 samples. From T cells, B-cell-depleted T cells, or PBMCs came the material, which was cDNA or gDNA.

Germline lookup yields CDR1 LGHDT and CDR2 YNNKEL (reference sequence). The CDR3 length is 12 residues. Trimming pared 6 bases from V and 6 bases from J, leaving 11 bases between. Specimen: peripheral blood. The rearrangement uses TRBV3-1 (or the pseudogene TRBV3-2) and TRBJ1-2; tentatively, D is TRBD1 (5 bases). The receptor comes from a woman in her forties with active or convalescent COVID-19. CDR3 sequence: CASRDTGDGYTF. The CDR3, as DNA: TGTGCCAGCAGGGACACAGGAGATGGCTACACCTTC.